The 23 T cell receptor beta chains presented below share a single source sample, sequenced in a study of Graves' ophthalmopathy and Graves' hyperthyroidism. For repertoire sequencing, the TCR beta CDR3 regions were amplified from RNA transcripts. HTBI primers served in a first-round RT-PCR, which a second-round multiplex PCR followed. TCRdb used MiXCR to reprocess the multiplex PCR reads, holding one entry per CDR3 protein. This table has 500,000 to 800,000 distinct CDR3 sequences, under 50% appearing once. The sequenced sample was peripheral blood. These receptors originate from an adult man with Graves' ophthalmopathy.

Only one count was recorded for this clonotype. The chain employs TRBV15 and TRBJ1-5; weak D call: TRBD1 (5 bases). Germline values: CDR1 LNHNV, CDR2 YYDKDF (reference sequence). Trimming removed 3 bases from V and 9 bases from J, with 21 bases in between. The CDR3 has 16 amino acids. CDR3 amino acids: CATSSRASSSLAPQHF. CDR3 nucleotide sequence: TGTGCCACCAGCAGCAGGGCCAGCAGCTCCCTGGCGCCCCAGCATTTT. The complete variable domain, with remaining parts taken from reference TRBV15 and TRBJ1-5, reads DAMVIQNPRYQVTQFGKPVTLSCSQTLNHNVMYWYQQKSSQAPKLLFHYYDKDFNNEADTPDNFQSRRPNTSFCFLDIRSPGLGDTAMYLCATSSRASSSLAPQHFGDGTRLSIL.

This clonotype was detected many times. The rearrangement uses TRBV7-9 and TRBJ2-7, with TRBD1 matching 8 bases. Per germline, CDR1 SEHNR and CDR2 FQNEAQ (reference sequence). The V gene end was trimmed by 5 bases and the J gene end by 6 bases; junction bases not matched to a gene: 15. The CDR3 sequence is 16 residues long. CDR3 coding DNA: TGTGCCAGCAGCACGCGGACAGGGTTGGTCGGGGGCGAGCAGTACTTC. Residues: CASSTRTGLVGGEQYF.

In the case of this clonotype: With a much larger clone just one base away, this may be a read error. This sequence joins TRBV9 and TRBJ2-5; D possibly uses TRBD1 or TRBD2 (6 bases each). From germline, CDR1 is SGDLS and CDR2 YYNGEE. The CDR3 is 16 residues long. The CDR3 DNA reads TGTGCCAGCAGCCAATGGGGCAGGGGAGGATCGGAGACCCAGCACTTC. As protein: CASSQWGRGGSETQHF.

This clonotype came up many times. The CDR3 sequence is CASSGDRTYEQYF. DNA for the CDR3: TGTGCCAGCAGCGGGGACAGGACCTACGAGCAGTACTTC. This chain links TRBV7-9 with TRBJ2-7; 8 bases agree with TRBD1. CDR1 and CDR2 from the germline V gene are SEHNR and FQNEAQ (reference sequence). V gave up 5 bases and J gave up 2 bases; unmatched junction bases: 2. The CDR3 covers 13 residues.

This clonotype has ten or more counts. The genes are TRBV19 and TRBJ2-7; D is possibly TRBD1 (6 bases). Germline CDR1 LNHDA, CDR2 SQIVND (reference sequence). The V end was cut by 4 bases, the J end by 3 bases, with 13 bases between. The CDR3 runs to 14 residues. CDR3 bases: TGTGCCAGTAGTAAAGGGACACTAAGCTACGAGCAGTACTTC. As protein: CASSKGTLSYEQYF.

The CDR3 DNA follows: TGTGCCATCGGCGAAAAACTGTTTTTT. Translation gives CAIGEKLFF. The J gene is TRBJ1-4, the V gene TRBV10-3; no clear D. V dropped 8 bases and J dropped 8 bases, with 3 bases sitting between them. Germline V gives CDR1 ENHRY, CDR2 SYGVKD. The CDR3 consists of 9 residues.

The chain couples TRBV25-1 to TRBJ1-2, with D hard to call. CDR1 and CDR2 (germline): MGHDK, SYGVNS. The CDR3 runs 13 residues. The CDR3 bases are TGTGCTGCCAGCAGCGGTGGCGACTATGGCTACACCTTC. Protein product: CAASSGGDYGYTF.

This clonotype was recorded many times. This chain joins TRBV2 and TRBJ2-7; 7 positions agree with TRBD1. The germline V gene encodes CDR1 SNHLY and CDR2 FYNNEI. The CDR3 is made up of 14 amino acids. J gave up 5 bases and V 6 bases, and 10 bases lay outside the gene matches. Here the CDR3 DNA reads TGTGCCAGCAGCCTAGACTGGGACAGTAACGAGCAGTACTTC. It is translated as CASSLDWDSNEQYF.

This sequence joins TRBV11-2 and TRBJ1-5; TRBD1 might be the D (5 bases). Germline V gives CDR1 SGHAT, CDR2 FQNNGV. V lost 5 bases and J lost 0, with 14 bases in between. The CDR3 has 16 residues. The CDR3 region has the DNA TGTGCCAGCAGCCTTCAGGGACCGTATAGCAATCAGCCCCAGCATTTT. Its protein is CASSLQGPYSNQPQHF.

This clonotype was detected a few times. The chain is built from TRBV7-2 and TRBJ1-1; no reliable D call. Germline loops: CDR1 SGHTA, CDR2 FQGNSA. The ends were cut back, 0 bases at V and 6 bases at J, with 5 bases in the middle. The CDR3 contains 12 residues. The CDR3 region has the DNA TGTGCCAGCAGCTTAGCACGGGCTGAAGCTTTCTTT. Translated: CASSLARAEAFF.

The chain joins TRBV7-9 to TRBJ2-3, with 10 bases lining up with TRBD2. Germline V gene sequence: CDR1 SEHNR, CDR2 FQNEAQ (reference sequence). With V trimmed by 3 bases and J by 1 base, 4 bases remained unmatched. The length of the CDR3 is 16 residues. For the CDR3, the DNA is TGTGCCAGCAGCTTGTTCACTAGCGGGGGCACAGATACGCAGTATTTT. This translates into CASSLFTSGGTDTQYF.

This chain connects TRBV5-4 to TRBJ2-6; D gene unclear. Between the trimmed V and J ends, which lost 4 bases and 4 bases, there was a span of 12 bases. The V gene's germline CDR1 is SGHNT and CDR2 YYREEE (reference sequence). This CDR3 has 15 amino acids. DNA for the CDR3: TGTGCCAGCAGCAATAAGGGCTCCGGGGCCAACGTCCTGACTTTC. Translation: CASSNKGSGANVLTF.

Ten or more counts support this clonotype. The chain combines TRBV2 with TRBJ1-5, with D unresolved. V lost 6 bases and J lost 5, with 11 bases in between. From germline, CDR1 is SNHLY and CDR2 FYNNEI. CDR3 length: 13 amino acids. The CDR3 here is CASRGREDQPQHF. The DNA of the CDR3 is TGTGCCAGCAGGGGTAGGGAGGATCAGCCCCAGCATTTT.

This clonotype has a count of ten or more. The CDR3 is CSASGGRGYNSPLHF. For the CDR3, the DNA is TGCAGTGCTAGTGGCGGCAGGGGTTATAATTCACCCCTCCACTTT. The gene calls are TRBV20-1 and TRBJ1-6; D might be TRBD1 (6 bases). The V end lost 3 bases, the J end lost 4 bases, and 13 bases lay between the germline ends. The germline gives CDR1 DFQATT, CDR2 SNEGSKA (reference sequence). The CDR3 is made up of 15 amino acids.

This clonotype was observed many times. V is TRBV15 and J is TRBJ1-1; the match to TRBD1 covers 8 bases. The CDR3 runs 15 residues. The junction had 4 bases not matched to a gene; V was cut back by 0 bases and J by 4 bases. The germline V gene has CDR1 LNHNV and CDR2 YYDKDF (reference sequence). CDR3 sequence reads: CATSRDWDRTTEAFF. In DNA, the CDR3 is TGTGCCACCAGCAGAGATTGGGACAGGACCACTGAAGCTTTCTTT.

This chain joins TRBV10-3 and TRBJ1-5; TRBD1 aligns across 7 bases. This CDR3 comprises 13 residues. V gave up 10 bases and J gave up 9 bases; unmatched junction bases: 12. Germline V CDR1 and CDR2: ENHRY, SYGVKD. CDR3 sequence (DNA): TGTGCCACTGCACAGGGGCCGGAACGGCCCCAGCATTTT. As protein: CATAQGPERPQHF.

This clonotype was observed a few times. The CDR3 region is CASTIGPFDEQYF. The CDR3 nucleotides are TGTGCCAGTACTATCGGCCCCTTCGACGAGCAGTACTTC. J is TRBJ2-7 and V is TRBV19; D unresolved. The ends were cut back, 7 bases at V and 5 bases at J, with 15 bases in the middle. Germline V lookup: CDR1 LNHDA, CDR2 SQIVND (reference sequence). The CDR3 spans 13 residues.

CDR3 coding DNA: TGTGCCATCAGTGACACTAGCGGGGACACAGATACGCAGTATTTT. It yields the protein CAISDTSGDTDTQYF. J is TRBJ2-3 and V is TRBV10-3, with TRBD2 matching 10 bases. The germline V gene has CDR1 ENHRY and CDR2 SYGVKD. This CDR3 region has 15 residues. V was pared by 3 bases and J by 2 bases, with 2 bases of the junction left unmatched.

The table lists this clonotype with many counts. The chain has TRBV5-8 and TRBJ2-5; no clear D. Trimming stripped 4 bases from V and 5 bases from J, with 21 bases between. Germline CDR1 is SGHTS and CDR2 is YDEGEE. CDR3 size: 16 residues. The CDR3 is CASSPHNGHKWETQYF. The CDR3 bases are TGTGCCAGCAGCCCTCACAACGGCCACAAATGGGAGACCCAGTACTTC.

Of note for this clonotype: A single base separates this from a much larger clone, so it may be a read error. The rearrangement links TRBV7-6 to TRBJ2-7; no reliable D call. Germline V gene data show CDR1 as SGHVS and CDR2 as FNYEAQ. The CDR3 totals 16 residues. V lost 3 bases to trimming and J lost 2 bases, with 17 bases between them. The CDR3 nucleotides are TGTGCCAGCAGCTTTGGACCCCGTAGTGACGCCTACGAGCAGTACTTC. Its protein product is CASSFGPRSDAYEQYF.

J is TRBJ2-7 and V is TRBV20-1, with 10 bases that match TRBD2. Germline V lookup: CDR1 DFQATT, CDR2 SNEGSKA (reference sequence). V lost 8 bases, J lost 4 bases, and 14 bases stayed unmatched. CDR3 length: 15 residues. In DNA, the CDR3 is TGCAGTCAAAAGGGGGCTAGCGGGGGTGTGTACGAGCAGTACTTC. Protein: CSQKGASGGVYEQYF.

For this clonotype: A much larger clone lies a single base off, so this may be a read error. Without the conserved terminal phenylalanine or tryptophan, this CDR3 likely stems from a read error. The chain links TRBV20-1 to TRBJ1-2; the D is unclear. Per the germline V gene, CDR1 is DFQATT and CDR2 is SNEGSKA (reference sequence). With 0 bases removed from V and 5 bases from J, the gap between germline ends came to 13 bases. This CDR3 comprises 14 residues. CDR3 nucleotides: TGCAGTGCTAGAGACCCGGAGGCAGTTTATGGCTACACCTGC. Protein sequence: CSARDPEAVYGYTC.

This rearrangement joins TRBV13 to TRBJ2-7; TRBD1 or TRBD2 may be the D gene (6 bases each). The end of the DNA is better explained by TRBJ2-1, so the J call may be wrong. Germline CDR1 is PRHDT and CDR2 is FYEKMQ (reference sequence). The CDR3 runs 14 residues. The CDR3 protein is CASSVVGGGGQQFF. CDR3 DNA: TGTGCCAGCAGCGTAGTCGGAGGAGGGGGGCAGCAGTTCTTC.